These 16 T cell receptor beta chains were sequenced from one sample in a study of T cell changes during pregnancy in multiple sclerosis. TCRdb's copy holds only in-frame clones and misses some; the assay was immunoSEQ multiplex PCR. The sample yields some 39,000 clones, around nine tenths seen once. Sequences were derived from CD4+ T cells from peripheral blood mononuclear cells, sampled in the second trimester of pregnancy. The receptors here all came from a female donor in good health, enrolled as a control in a pregnancy study.

The chain carries TRBV5-1 and TRBJ1-2; TRBD1 matches at 7 bases. The CDR3 contains 13 residues. Germline lookup yields CDR1 SGHRS and CDR2 YFSETQ. V dropped 3 bases and J dropped 6; count of bases not matched to a gene: 5. CDR3 nucleotide sequence: TGCGCCAGCAGCTCCCGACAGGGCGATGGCTACACCTTC. Translating it yields CASSSRQGDGYTF.

In DNA, the CDR3 is TGTGCCAGCAGCTTGGCCGGGACTAGGACGGATACGCAGTATTTT. This sequence encodes CASSLAGTRTDTQYF. The rearrangement joins TRBV7-9 to TRBJ2-3; 8 bases line up with TRBD2. V lost 3 bases to trimming and J lost 6 bases; unmatched junction nucleotides: 8. Per germline, CDR1 SEHNR and CDR2 FQNEAQ (reference sequence). The CDR3 totals 15 residues. Drawing the rest from reference TRBV7-9 and TRBJ2-3, the complete variable domain is DTGVSQNPRHKITKRGQNVTFRCDPISEHNRLYWYRQTLGQGPEFLTYFQNEAQLEKSRLLSDRFSAERPKGSFSTLEIQRTEQGDSAMYLCASSLAGTRTDTQYFGPGTRLTVL.

This clone was observed once. The chain uses TRBV19 and TRBJ2-7; 11 bases are shared with TRBD1. V lost 6 bases and J lost 5; bases outside the gene matches: 9. This CDR3 has 15 residues. From germline, CDR1 is LNHDA and CDR2 SQIVND (reference sequence). CDR3 nucleotide sequence: TGTGCCAGTAGCAAGGCCGGGACAGGGGGTCACGAGCAGTACTTC. Residues: CASSKAGTGGHEQYF.

This clone was counted once. This chain's CDR3 is CASSTERKAFF. In nucleotides, the CDR3 is TGTGCCAGTAGTACCGAGAGGAAGGCTTTCTTT. The V gene is TRBV19, the J gene TRBJ1-1; no reliable D call. Looked up from germline, CDR1 is LNHDA and CDR2 is SQIVND (reference sequence). This CDR3 has 11 amino acids. V gave up 4 bases and J gave up 11 bases, with 11 bases separating them.

The chain is built from TRBV28 and TRBJ2-3; no definite D call. Germline V lookup: CDR1 MDHEN, CDR2 SYDVKM. The germline V and J ends were trimmed by 6 bases and 3 bases, with 16 bases remaining between them. The CDR3 contains 15 residues. CDR3 sequence reads: CASSLGLLGTDTQYF. The DNA for the CDR3 is TGTGCCAGCAGCCTCGGGTTATTAGGAACAGATACGCAGTATTTT.

The rearrangement uses TRBV7-6 and TRBJ2-2; no clear D gene. In germline, CDR1 is SGHVS, CDR2 FNYEAQ. The CDR3 is 14 amino acids. Trimming cost V 2 bases and J 4 bases, with 8 bases left between them. The CDR3, as DNA: TGTGCCAGCAGCTTACAACAAACCACCGGGGAGCTGTTTTTT. Translation: CASSLQQTTGELFF.

This clone was recorded once. This rearrangement joins TRBV6-6 to TRBJ2-1; 11 bases match TRBD2. Germline lookup yields CDR1 MNHNY and CDR2 SVGAGI (reference sequence). V shed 4 bases and J 4 bases; nucleotides not matched to a gene: 3. The CDR3 is 15 residues long. CDR3 bases: TGTGCCAGCAGTTCTGGGACTAGCGGTTACAATGAGCAGTTCTTC. It is translated as CASSSGTSGYNEQFF.

This sequence joins TRBV7-9 and TRBJ1-4, with D possibly matching TRBD1 (6 bases). V was clipped by 4 bases and J by 3 bases, with 15 bases between them. CDR1 SEHNR and CDR2 FQNEAQ come from the germline V gene (reference sequence). This CDR3 is 16 amino acids long. The CDR3 loop is CASSSDPGQSNEKLFF. CDR3 bases: TGTGCCAGCAGCTCCGATCCAGGACAGTCTAATGAAAAACTGTTTTTT.

The rearrangement links TRBV27 to TRBJ1-1, with 7 nucleotides matching TRBD1. The trim removed 0 bases at V and 1 base at J, leaving 5 bases unmatched. CDR1 is MNHEY, CDR2 SMNVEV, per germline (reference sequence). This CDR3 is built from 16 residues. Here the CDR3 DNA reads TGTGCCAGCAGTTTATCGGGACAGCTCTCGAACACTGAAGCTTTCTTT. It specifies CASSLSGQLSNTEAFF.

V usage is TRBV18 and J usage is TRBJ2-1, with 14 bases lining up with TRBD2. V was clipped by 0 bases and J by 8 bases; unmatched bases: 6. CDR1 and CDR2 (germline): KGHSH, LQKENI. The CDR3 length is 17 residues. CDR3 DNA: TGTGCCAGCTCACCACCGACTAGCGGGGGGGTAAGGGATGAGCAGTTCTTC. It specifies CASSPPTSGGVRDEQFF.

This sequence joins TRBV6-1 and TRBJ1-4; TRBD1 agrees at 10 bases. This CDR3 comprises 17 residues. The V gene's germline CDR1 is MNHNS and CDR2 SASEGT. Losses at the gene ends were 2 bases for V and 3 bases for J; bases not matched to a gene: 6. CDR3 protein: CASSEWDRGESNEKLFF. CDR3 DNA sequence: TGTGCCAGCAGTGAATGGGACAGGGGAGAGTCTAATGAAAAACTGTTTTTT.

The rearrangement links TRBV27 to TRBJ2-7; TRBD2 might be the D (6 bases). Germline V gives CDR1 MNHEY, CDR2 SMNVEV (reference sequence). V lost 4 bases to trimming and J lost 5 bases, with 15 bases between them. The CDR3 consists of 14 residues. CDR3 in amino acids: CASSSLGGENEQYF. The DNA of the CDR3 is TGTGCCAGCAGTTCTCTCGGGGGTGAGAACGAGCAGTACTTC.

The V gene is TRBV29-1, the J gene TRBJ1-2, with TRBD1 matching 8 bases. This CDR3 region has 14 residues. The V segment lost 7 bases and the J segment 4 bases; nucleotides outside the gene matches: 11. CDR1 is SQVTM and CDR2 is ANQGSEA in the germline V gene. The CDR3 loop is CSAASTGESYGYTF. CDR3 nucleotides: TGCAGCGCCGCCTCGACAGGGGAAAGCTATGGCTACACCTTC.

V usage is TRBV7-2 and J usage is TRBJ1-1; TRBD1 matches 9 bases. The CDR3 is 13 residues long. In germline, CDR1 is SGHTA, CDR2 FQGNSA. V lost 1 base, J lost 11 bases, and 5 bases stayed unmatched. The CDR3 is CASSLDRGLGAFF. Here the CDR3 DNA reads TGTGCCAGCAGCTTAGACAGGGGGCTTGGGGCTTTCTTT.

Only one count was recorded for this clone. CDR3 region: CASSQENRGQPQHF. In DNA form, the CDR3 reads TGCGCCAGCAGCCAAGAGAACCGGGGTCAGCCCCAGCATTTT. The chain couples TRBV4-1 to TRBJ1-5; D unclear. Germline CDR1 MGHRA, CDR2 YSYEKL. The CDR3 sequence is 14 residues long. Trimming cost V 0 bases and J 6 bases, with 9 bases left between them.

CDR3 residues: CASSRTAGGNEQFF. Written as DNA, the CDR3 is TGTGCCAGCAGTCGGACCGCGGGGGGTAATGAGCAGTTCTTC. The chain combines TRBV11-2 with TRBJ2-1, with 8 bases matching TRBD2. The CDR3 is 14 residues long. Germline assignment: CDR1 SGHAT and CDR2 FQNNGV. V gave up 6 bases and J gave up 7 bases; unmatched junction bases: 8.